This T cell receptor beta chain was identified in a study of T cells in Graves' hyperthyroidism and ophthalmopathy. It was RNA transcripts that yielded the amplified TCR beta CDR3 regions. In the first-round RT-PCR of the TCR CDR3, the HTBI primer set was used. TCRdb recomputed calls from the multiplex PCR reads with MiXCR, one row per CDR3 protein. The profile shows fewer than 750,000 distinct CDR3 sequences, approximately 15% of them singletons. Ten or more counts support this clonotype. As yet, its antigen is unknown. General study findings and limits: Appearing also in blood were most of the thyroid clonotypes expanded above 0.001.

Sequenced: blood. This TCR was recovered from a woman between 45 and 60 years old with Graves' ophthalmopathy.

The CDR3 bases are TGTGCCTGGAGTGTGAAGGGTGGAACAGATACGCAGTATTTT. This codes for CAWSVKGGTDTQYF. V and J are TRBV30 and TRBJ2-3; D not resolved. Germline V lookup: CDR1 GTSNPN, CDR2 SVGIG (reference sequence). This CDR3 is 14 amino acids long. V was cut by 0 bases and J by 3 bases, with 10 bases left in between.